The T cell receptor beta chain under discussion was sequenced for a study of shared clonotypes between healthy human individuals (TCRdb year 2020). With respect to the entire study: The cohort included a few men and a couple of women between 18 and 49 years of age. Per donor, three plates each were used for CD4 naive and CD4 memory, two for CD8 naive, and one for CD8 memory. To estimate repertoire size and how much clonotype sharing occurs between individuals, the study deeply sequenced the blood TCR repertoires of about 5 healthy adults. Different laboratories and diverse techniques were used to prepare libraries and sequence TCR repertoires, to increase sequencing depth and limit assay-specific biases. Each donor's leukapheresis produced roughly between about 0.8 and 10 billion PBMCs. Broader findings and caveats from the paper: Naive subsets generally had larger estimated clonotype richness than memory subsets. Across a handful of donors, around 5% of naive CD4, approximately 4% of naive CD8, about 2% of memory CD4, and roughly 0.41% of memory CD8 clonotypes were shared. Even with the large sequencing depth, rarefaction of the sorted-subset datasets indicated that sequencing was incomplete. Because the study included a small number of donors, the genetic and exposure-history diversity represented was limited. Compared with non-shared clonotypes, clonotypes shared by all four sorted-subset donors had higher generation probabilities. Sampling was restricted to blood, and TCR repertoires in tissue are likely to differ from TCR repertoires in blood. Pairwise subsampling led to the expectation that sequencing depth would affect the degree of clonotype sharing among donors.

About this clone itself: The target of this receptor is not known. Per-base quality was not reported, and no clone a single base away is much larger than it.

The donors were healthy, HIV-negative adults with no recently reported acute infections or vaccinations. All donors were Caucasian adults living in Nashville, Tennessee, USA. CD4+ T cells were enriched through magnetic negative selection, after which naive cells were positively selected on CD45RA and the remaining negative fraction served as the memory subset. Blood was obtained by leukapheresis, after which PBMCs were separated by Ficoll-Histopaque density gradient centrifugation and cryopreserved in liquid nitrogen vapor phase. Analytical flow cytometry was used to check the purity and quantity of every magnetically sorted T cell population. Genomic DNA was isolated from each sorted fraction and quantified by UV absorbance on a Nanodrop 2000c. As encoded in the germline V gene, CDR1 is SGHTA while CDR2 is FQGTGA. V and J lose 5 bases and 5 bases, and a span of 10 bases separates them. The cysteine opens and the phenylalanine closes a CDR3 of 13 amino acids. Just the 39-base CDR3 DNA is kept, in frame starting at base 1.

TCR CDR3 regions were amplified from genomic DNA by multiplex PCR using the deep immunoSEQ assay. Genomic DNA extracted from each cell subset was distributed evenly over all wells of several immunoSEQ 96-well plates, and each plate served as one replicate. For sorted subsets, each replicate PCR was loaded with 200 ng genomic DNA, equivalent to 30,000 to 35,000 T cell genomes. The purified libraries were quantified using a Qubit 3.0 fluorometer, sized with a Bioanalyzer 2100, and then quantified again using the KAPA Library Quantification kit. Every immunoSEQ 96-well plate was sequenced on a dedicated single-read 150-cycle Illumina NextSeq 550 flow cell. The authors' pipeline ran thus. Because the immunoSEQ output included only junctional sequences and no quality scores, the filtering could not be the same as the filtering used for full-length reads. Sequences were annotated with PyIR, a Python wrapper for IgBLAST v1.9, and V/J genes and CDR3 were assigned using IMGT germline references. Reads were removed for weak V/J assignments (E-value above 1e-6), missing CDR3, stop codons, out-of-frame junctions, or ambiguous translated residues. V3J clonotypes were defined as sequences sharing the same inferred V gene, J gene, and CDR3 amino acid sequence. Percentage overlap between repertoires was calculated by dividing the number of shared unique clonotypes by the size of the smaller repertoire. Richness of each repertoire was evaluated using RTK rarefaction, the Chao1 estimator, and Recon v2.1 estimates of unobserved clonotypes. OLGA was used to compute generation probabilities for all TCRbeta clonotypes that the gDNA method yielded from four donors. TCRdb limited this immuneACCESS table to in-frame rearrangements with V and J called. A share of clones is missing; checked studies link under half to unresolved V genes, and the rest is unexplained. V, J and clone size were drawn from that table, and D and trimming were deduced from the DNA. The sample data list 2 million to 3 million clones, and 80% to 95% of these were observed just once. Of the sample, 0.35% to 0.45% is held by the ten largest clones.

The rearranged segments are TRBV7-3 and TRBJ2-1, and possibly TRBD2, on 5 matching bases. Sequencing input: naive CD4+ T cells from PBMCs. This specimen's cell subset or site label, interpreted: CD45RA+ positively selected. The TCR originated in a man between 18 and 35 years old in good health. Some clones in this sample may be carry-over from other donors' samples. The DNA sequence reads TGTGCCAGCAGCATTATACTAGACAATGAGCAGTTCTTC. It encodes CASSIILDNEQFF.